This T cell receptor (beta chain) was found in a study of control samples from healthy donors and cancer patients. V was pared by 4 bases and J by 5 bases, with 2 bases of the junction left unmatched. The CDR3 contains 12 residues. Germline V lookup: CDR1 MNHEY, CDR2 SVGAGI. Clones were sequenced by immunoSEQ multiplex PCR, and TCRdb holds only the in-frame ones, with some missing. This sample has over 90,000 clones, with 75% to 90% found just once. This TCR derives from a man aged 60 to 69 with lung cancer. The V call is TRBV6-5, the J call TRBJ2-7, with 7 bases matching TRBD1. Sequencing input: PBMCs. CDR3 DNA: TGTGCCAGCAGTTCGACAGGGAACGAGCAGTACTTC. Translated, it gives CASSSTGNEQYF.